This entry is about one T cell receptor (beta chain). The data stem from a study of OX40 agonist ivuxolimab in advanced cancers. Across the whole study: Ivuxolimab, which is an agonistic anti-OX40 (CD134) antibody, was administered to the patients.

Trimming left V 2 bases short and J 2 bases short, with 16 bases between. This CDR3 has 16 residues. Germline-derived CDR1 and CDR2 are SNHLY and FYNNEI. Some clones are missing from TCRdb's copy, which holds only in-frame ones; the method was immunoSEQ multiplex PCR. The sample has tens of thousands of clones; roughly 86% are singletons. At baseline, cycle 4 day 1, and cycle 7 day 1, blood was sampled. The sequences come from CD4+ or CD8+ T cells sorted from blood, collected in a trial of the OX40 agonist ivuxolimab. This TCR came from an adult with an advanced solid tumor such as melanoma, head and neck, liver or kidney cancer. The V call is TRBV2, the J call TRBJ2-7; the D gene is possibly TRBD2 (6 bases). The CDR3 sequence: CASSEHSGATPYEQYF. The CDR3 DNA sequence: TGTGCCAGCAGTGAACATAGCGGTGCCACCCCCTACGAGCAGTACTTC.